This T cell receptor (beta chain) was retrieved from a study of cytomegalovirus exposure and HLA in healthy donors. Per the germline V gene, CDR1 is MNHNY and CDR2 is SVGAGI (reference sequence). The CDR3 totals 15 residues. V was clipped by 2 bases and J by 3 bases, with 11 bases between them. Healthy individuals who donated bone marrow served as the donors. Vbeta (60) and Jbeta (13) primers were used in the PCR. Profiling relied on immunoSEQ multiplex PCR, and the TCRdb table lists in-frame clones only, not all of them. The sample holds about 190,000 clones; around 79% are singletons and the top ten take about 1.4%.

Material: PBMCs. The receptor's source is a woman between 50 and 59 years old in good health and CMV-seronegative. The chain is built from TRBV6-6 and TRBJ1-3; TRBD1 is a possible D gene (5 bases). Here the CDR3 reads CASSYGANRGNTIYF. CDR3 in DNA: TGTGCCAGCAGTTACGGGGCGAATCGTGGAAACACCATATATTTT.